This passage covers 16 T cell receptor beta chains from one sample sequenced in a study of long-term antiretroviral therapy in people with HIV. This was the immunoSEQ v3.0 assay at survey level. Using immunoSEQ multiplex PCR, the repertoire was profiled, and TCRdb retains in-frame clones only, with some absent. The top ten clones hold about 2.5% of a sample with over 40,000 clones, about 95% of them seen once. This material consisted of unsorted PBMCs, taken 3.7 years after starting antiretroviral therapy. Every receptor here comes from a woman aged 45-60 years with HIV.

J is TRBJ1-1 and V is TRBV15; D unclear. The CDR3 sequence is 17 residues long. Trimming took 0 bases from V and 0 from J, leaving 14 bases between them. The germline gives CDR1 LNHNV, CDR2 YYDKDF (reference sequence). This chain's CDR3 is CATSREGTWSLNTEAFF. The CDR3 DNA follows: TGTGCCACCAGCAGAGAAGGCACATGGTCTCTGAACACTGAAGCTTTCTTT.

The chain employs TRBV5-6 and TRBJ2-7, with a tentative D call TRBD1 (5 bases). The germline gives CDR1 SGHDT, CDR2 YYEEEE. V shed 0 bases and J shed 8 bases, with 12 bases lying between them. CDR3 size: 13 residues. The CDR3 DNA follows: TGTGCCAGCAGCTTGGGCGGCAGGGCCCAGCAGTACTTC. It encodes CASSLGGRAQQYF. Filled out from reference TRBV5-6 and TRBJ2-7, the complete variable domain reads DAGVTQSPTHLIKTRGQQVTLRCSPKSGHDTVSWYQQALGQGPQFIFQYYEEEERQRGNFPDRFSGHQFPNYSSELNVNALLLGDSALYLCASSLGGRAQQYFGPGTRLTVT.

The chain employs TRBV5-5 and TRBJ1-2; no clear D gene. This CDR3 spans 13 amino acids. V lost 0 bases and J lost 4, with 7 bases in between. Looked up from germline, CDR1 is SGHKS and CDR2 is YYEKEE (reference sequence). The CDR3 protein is CASSLEGAYGYTF. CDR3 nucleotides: TGTGCCAGCAGCTTGGAGGGCGCCTATGGCTACACCTTC.

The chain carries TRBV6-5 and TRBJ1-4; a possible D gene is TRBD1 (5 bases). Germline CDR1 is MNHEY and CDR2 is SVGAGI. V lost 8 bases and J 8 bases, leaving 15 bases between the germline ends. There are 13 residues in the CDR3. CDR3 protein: CASAWAGGEKLFF. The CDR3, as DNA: TGTGCCAGCGCCTGGGCCGGGGGGGAAAAACTGTTTTTT.

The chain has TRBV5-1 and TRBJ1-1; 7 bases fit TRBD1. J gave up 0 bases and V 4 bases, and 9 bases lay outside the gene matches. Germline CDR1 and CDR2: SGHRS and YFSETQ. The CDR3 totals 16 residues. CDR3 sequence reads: CASSLLGQTMNTEAFF. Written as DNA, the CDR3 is TGCGCCAGCAGCCTTTTGGGACAGACCATGAACACTGAAGCTTTCTTT.

For the CDR3, the DNA is TGTGCCAGCAGGGACAGGGTGATTACTGAAGCTTTCTTT. As protein: CASRDRVITEAFF. The chain couples TRBV2 to TRBJ1-1; 8 bases match TRBD1. CDR3 size: 13 residues. V shed 6 bases and J 5 bases; nucleotides not matched to a gene: 5. Germline V gives CDR1 SNHLY, CDR2 FYNNEI. The full variable domain, in which reference TRBV2 and TRBJ1-1 provide the parts outside the CDR3, is EPEVTQTPSHQVTQMGQEVILRCVPISNHLYFYWYRQILGQKVEFLVSFYNNEISEKSEIFDDQFSVERPDGSNFTLKIRSTKLEDSAMYFCASRDRVITEAFFGQGTRLTVV.

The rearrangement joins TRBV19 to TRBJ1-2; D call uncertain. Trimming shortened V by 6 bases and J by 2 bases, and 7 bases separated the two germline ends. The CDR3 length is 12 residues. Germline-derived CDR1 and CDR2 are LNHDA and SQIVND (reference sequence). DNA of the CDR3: TGTGCCAGTAGGGCCCAGAACTATGGCTACACCTTC. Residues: CASRAQNYGYTF.

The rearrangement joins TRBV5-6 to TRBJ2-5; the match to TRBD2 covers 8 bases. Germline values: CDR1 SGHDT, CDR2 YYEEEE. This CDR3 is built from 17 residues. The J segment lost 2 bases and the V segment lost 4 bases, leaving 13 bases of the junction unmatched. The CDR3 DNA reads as TGTGCCAGCAGCCGCCCCCCCTCGCGGGGGGCTCAAGAGACCCAGTACTTC. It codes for CASSRPPSRGAQETQYF.

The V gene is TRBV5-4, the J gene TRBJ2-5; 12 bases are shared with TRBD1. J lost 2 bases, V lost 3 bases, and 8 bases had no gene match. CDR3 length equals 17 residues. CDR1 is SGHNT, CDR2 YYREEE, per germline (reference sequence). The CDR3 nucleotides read TGTGCCAGCAGCTCCCCACGGGACAGGGGGCGGCAAGAGACCCAGTACTTC. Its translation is CASSSPRDRGRQETQYF.

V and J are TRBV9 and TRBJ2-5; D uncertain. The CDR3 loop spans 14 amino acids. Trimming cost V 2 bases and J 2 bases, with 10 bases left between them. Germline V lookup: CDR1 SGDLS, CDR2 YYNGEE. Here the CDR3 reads CASSVRISQETQYF. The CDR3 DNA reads TGTGCCAGCAGCGTCCGGATCAGTCAAGAGACCCAGTACTTC.

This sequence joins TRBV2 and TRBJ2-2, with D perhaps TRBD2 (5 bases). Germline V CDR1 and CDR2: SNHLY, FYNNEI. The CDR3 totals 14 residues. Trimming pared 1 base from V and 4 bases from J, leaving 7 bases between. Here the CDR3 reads CASSEVGSTGELFF. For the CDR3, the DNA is TGTGCCAGCAGTGAAGTGGGGAGCACCGGGGAGCTGTTTTTT.

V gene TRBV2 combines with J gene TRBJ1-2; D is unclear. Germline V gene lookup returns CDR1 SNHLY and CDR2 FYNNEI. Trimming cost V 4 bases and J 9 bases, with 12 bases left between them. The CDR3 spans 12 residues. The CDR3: CASSVRKTSYTF. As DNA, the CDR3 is TGTGCCAGCAGTGTCCGGAAAACGAGCTACACCTTC.

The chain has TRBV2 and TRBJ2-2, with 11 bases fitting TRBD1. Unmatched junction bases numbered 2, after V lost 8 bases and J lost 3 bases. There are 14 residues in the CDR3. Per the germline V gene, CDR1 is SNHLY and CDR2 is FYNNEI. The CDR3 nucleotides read TGTGCCAGCCGGGGACAGGGGGACACCGGGGAGCTGTTTTTT. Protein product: CASRGQGDTGELFF.

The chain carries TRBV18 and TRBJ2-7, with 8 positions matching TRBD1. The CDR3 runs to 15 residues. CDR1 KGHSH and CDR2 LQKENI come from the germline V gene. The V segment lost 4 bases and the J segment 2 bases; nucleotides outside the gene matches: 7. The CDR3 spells CASSLSGGDAYEQYF. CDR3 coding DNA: TGTGCCAGCTCACTTTCAGGGGGCGATGCCTACGAGCAGTACTTC. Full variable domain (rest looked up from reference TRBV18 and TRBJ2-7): NAGVMQNPRHLVRRRGQEARLRCSPMKGHSHVYWYRQLPEEGLKFMVYLQKENIIDESGMPKERFSAEFPKEGPSILRIQQVVRGDSAAYFCASSLSGGDAYEQYFGPGTRLTVT.

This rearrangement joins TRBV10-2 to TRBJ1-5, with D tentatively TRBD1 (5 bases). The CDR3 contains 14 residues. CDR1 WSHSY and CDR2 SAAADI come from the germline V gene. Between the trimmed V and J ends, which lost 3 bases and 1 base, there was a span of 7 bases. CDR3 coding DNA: TGCGCCAGCAGTGAATCAGGGAGCAATCAGCCCCAGCATTTT. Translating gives CASSESGSNQPQHF.

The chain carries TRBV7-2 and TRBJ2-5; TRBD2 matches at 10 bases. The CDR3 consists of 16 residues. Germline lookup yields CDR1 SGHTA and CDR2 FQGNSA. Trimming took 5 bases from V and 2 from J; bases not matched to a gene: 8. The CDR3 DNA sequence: TGTGCCAGCAGCCCTAGCGGGACTAGCGAACAAGAGACCCAGTACTTC. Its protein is CASSPSGTSEQETQYF.